Listed below are T cell receptor beta chains from one sample, sequenced in a study of control samples from healthy donors and cancer patients. Produced via immunoSEQ multiplex PCR; TCRdb's table is partial and in-frame only. The table includes 110,000 to 150,000 clones, over 85% detected once. The sequenced material came from blood. These receptors came from a man younger than 45 in good health. The CDR3 runs from the conserved cysteine through the conserved F or W. A D gene is named only where the DNA matches it firmly. Size is stated for part of the rows, as once, few or many counts, or as a class when the clone is expanded.

cdr3_nt: TGTGCCAGCAGTTTAATGGGGGGGAGCAATCAGCCCCAGCATTTT
cdr3_aa: CASSLMGGSNQPQHF
d_call: -
clone_size: -
v_call: TRBV27
j_call: TRBJ1-5

cdr3_nt: TGTGCCAGCAGTTCCCAAACCGGGACAGGGGGCCTCGAGCAGTACTTC
cdr3_aa: CASSSQTGTGGLEQYF
d_call: TRBD1
clone_size: -
v_call: TRBV27
j_call: TRBJ2-7

cdr3_nt: TGTGCCAGTAGTCACGGGGAAGGGGGTCAGCCCCAGCATTTT
cdr3_aa: CASSHGEGGQPQHF
d_call: -
clone_size: -
v_call: TRBV19
j_call: TRBJ1-5

cdr3_nt: TGTGCCAGCAGCTTGAGTGGGGATCGTCCCTACAATGAGCAGTTCTTC
cdr3_aa: CASSLSGDRPYNEQFF
d_call: -
clone_size: once
v_call: TRBV5-5
j_call: TRBJ2-1

cdr3_nt: TGTGCCAGTAGTATCCCGGGAGTAAACACCGGGGAGCTGTTTTTT
cdr3_aa: CASSIPGVNTGELFF
d_call: -
clone_size: -
v_call: TRBV19
j_call: TRBJ2-2

cdr3_nt: TGTGCCAGCAGCTTAGCGGGGGATTTAGGCAATCAGCCCCAGCATTTT
cdr3_aa: CASSLAGDLGNQPQHF
d_call: -
clone_size: few
v_call: TRBV7-2
j_call: TRBJ1-5

cdr3_nt: TGTGCCAGCAGTTTATCAGGGGCTCCAGGGTATGGCTACACCTTC
cdr3_aa: CASSLSGAPGYGYTF
d_call: -
clone_size: once
v_call: TRBV27
j_call: TRBJ1-2

cdr3_nt: TGTGCCAGCAGCTTACTAGATACGCAGTATTTT
cdr3_aa: CASSLLDTQYF
d_call: -
clone_size: -
v_call: TRBV7-2
j_call: TRBJ2-3

cdr3_nt: TGTGCCAGCGTCGGACAGACCTACAATCAGCCCCAGCATTTT
cdr3_aa: CASVGQTYNQPQHF
d_call: -
clone_size: -
v_call: TRBV28
j_call: TRBJ1-5

cdr3_nt: TGTGCCAGCGGCGGGCAGGGAAGGACTGAAGCTTTCTTT
cdr3_aa: CASGGQGRTEAFF
d_call: -
clone_size: -
v_call: TRBV2
j_call: TRBJ1-1

cdr3_nt: TGTGCCAGCAGAAGGACAGGGGGGAGGAATGAGCAGTTCTTC
cdr3_aa: CASRRTGGRNEQFF
d_call: TRBD1
clone_size: -
v_call: TRBV7-2
j_call: TRBJ2-1

cdr3_nt: TGCGCCAGCAGCCTGAACCCAACTGAAGCTTTCTTT
cdr3_aa: CASSLNPTEAFF
d_call: -
clone_size: -
v_call: TRBV5-1
j_call: TRBJ1-1

cdr3_nt: TGTGCCAGCGGATACAGGGGGCTTGGCACAGATACGCAGTATTTT
cdr3_aa: CASGYRGLGTDTQYF
d_call: TRBD1
clone_size: once
v_call: TRBV27
j_call: TRBJ2-3

cdr3_nt: TGCGCCAGCAGCTTGGGACTAGCGGGTGAGCAGTTCTTC
cdr3_aa: CASSLGLAGEQFF
d_call: TRBD2
clone_size: -
v_call: TRBV5-1
j_call: TRBJ2-1

cdr3_nt: TGTGCCAGCAGCGTAGTTTGGGGAGAGACCCAGTACTTC
cdr3_aa: CASSVVWGETQYF
d_call: -
clone_size: -
v_call: TRBV9
j_call: TRBJ2-5

cdr3_nt: TGTGCCAGCAGCCAACTCAATGAGCAGTTCTTC
cdr3_aa: CASSQLNEQFF
d_call: -
clone_size: -
v_call: TRBV6-6
j_call: TRBJ2-1

cdr3_nt: TGCGCCAGCAGCCAATCGGACAGGGGTGGGTTCAATGAGCAGTTCTTC
cdr3_aa: CASSQSDRGGFNEQFF
d_call: TRBD1
clone_size: few
v_call: TRBV4-3
j_call: TRBJ2-1

cdr3_nt: TGTGCCAGCAGCGGACAGCCCGCGGGCAATCAGCCCCAGCATTTT
cdr3_aa: CASSGQPAGNQPQHF
d_call: -
clone_size: -
v_call: TRBV2
j_call: TRBJ1-5

cdr3_nt: TGCGCCAGCAGCTTGGCCGACAGGGGGCTTTCCTACGAGCAGTACTTC
cdr3_aa: CASSLADRGLSYEQYF
d_call: TRBD1
clone_size: -
v_call: TRBV5-1
j_call: TRBJ2-7

cdr3_nt: TGTGCCAGCAGGTACAGGGCGACTAATGAAAAACTGTTTTTT
cdr3_aa: CASRYRATNEKLFF
d_call: -
clone_size: -
v_call: TRBV2
j_call: TRBJ1-4

cdr3_nt: TGTGCCAGCAGATTTGAGGGACTAGCGGGACCCGGGGAGCTGTTTTTT
cdr3_aa: CASRFEGLAGPGELFF
d_call: TRBD2
clone_size: -
v_call: TRBV2
j_call: TRBJ2-2

cdr3_nt: TGTGCCAGCAGCTTAGCGGGACCTCTCAATGAGCAGTTCTTC
cdr3_aa: CASSLAGPLNEQFF
d_call: -
clone_size: -
v_call: TRBV7-3
j_call: TRBJ2-1

cdr3_nt: TGTGCCAGCAGTGAAGCCGGAGACAATCAGCCCCAGCATTTT
cdr3_aa: CASSEAGDNQPQHF
d_call: -
clone_size: -
v_call: TRBV6-1
j_call: TRBJ1-5

cdr3_nt: TGTGCCAGCAGGCGGGGGCGCAGTAGCCCCTCTGGAAACACCATATATTTT
cdr3_aa: CASRRGRSSPSGNTIYF
d_call: -
clone_size: -
v_call: TRBV28
j_call: TRBJ1-3